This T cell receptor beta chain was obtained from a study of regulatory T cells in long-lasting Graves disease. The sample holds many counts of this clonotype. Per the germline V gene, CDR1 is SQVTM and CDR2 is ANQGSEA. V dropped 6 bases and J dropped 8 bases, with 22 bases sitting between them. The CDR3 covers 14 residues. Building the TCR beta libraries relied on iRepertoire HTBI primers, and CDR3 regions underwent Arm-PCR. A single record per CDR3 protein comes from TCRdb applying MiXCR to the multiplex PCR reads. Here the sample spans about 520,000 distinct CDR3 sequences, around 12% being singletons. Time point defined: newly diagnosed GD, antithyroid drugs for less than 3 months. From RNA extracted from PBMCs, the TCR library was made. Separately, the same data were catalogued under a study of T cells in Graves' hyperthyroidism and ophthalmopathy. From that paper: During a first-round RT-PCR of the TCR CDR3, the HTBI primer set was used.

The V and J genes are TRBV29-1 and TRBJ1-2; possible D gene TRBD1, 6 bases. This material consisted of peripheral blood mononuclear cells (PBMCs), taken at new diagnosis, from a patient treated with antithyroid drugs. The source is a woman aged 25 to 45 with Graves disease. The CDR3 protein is CSVDNYRTAQGYTF. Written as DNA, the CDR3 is TGCAGCGTGGATAACTATCGGACAGCACAGGGCTACACCTTC.